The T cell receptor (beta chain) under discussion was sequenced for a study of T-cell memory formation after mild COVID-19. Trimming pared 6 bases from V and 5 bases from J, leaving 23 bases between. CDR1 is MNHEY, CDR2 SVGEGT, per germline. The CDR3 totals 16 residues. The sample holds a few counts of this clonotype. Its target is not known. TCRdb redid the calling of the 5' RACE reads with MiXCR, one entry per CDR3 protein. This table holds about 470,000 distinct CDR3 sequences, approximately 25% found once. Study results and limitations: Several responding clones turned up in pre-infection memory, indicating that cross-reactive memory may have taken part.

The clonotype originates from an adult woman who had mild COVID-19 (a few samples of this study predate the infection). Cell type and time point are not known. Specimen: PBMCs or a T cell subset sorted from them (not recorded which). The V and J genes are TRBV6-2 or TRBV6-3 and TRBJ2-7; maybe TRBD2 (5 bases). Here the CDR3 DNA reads TGTGCCAGCAGGGACCCGACCCCTGGACTCGGGGACGAGCAGTACTTC. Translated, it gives CASRDPTPGLGDEQYF.